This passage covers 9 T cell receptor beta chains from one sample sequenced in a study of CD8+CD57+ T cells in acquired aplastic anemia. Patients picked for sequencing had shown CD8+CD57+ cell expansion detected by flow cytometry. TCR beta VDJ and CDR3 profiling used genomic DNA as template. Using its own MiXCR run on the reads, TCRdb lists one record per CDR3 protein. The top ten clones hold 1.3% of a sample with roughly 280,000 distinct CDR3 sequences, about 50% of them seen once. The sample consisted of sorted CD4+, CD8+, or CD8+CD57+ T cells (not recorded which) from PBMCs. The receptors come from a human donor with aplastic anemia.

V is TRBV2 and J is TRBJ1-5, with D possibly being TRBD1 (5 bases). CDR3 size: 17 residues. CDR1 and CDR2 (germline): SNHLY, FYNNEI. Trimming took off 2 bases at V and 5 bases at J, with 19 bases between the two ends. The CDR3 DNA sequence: TGTGCCAGCAGTGAACGATGGGACGCGGCACCCTATCAGCCCCAGCATTTT. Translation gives CASSERWDAAPYQPQHF.

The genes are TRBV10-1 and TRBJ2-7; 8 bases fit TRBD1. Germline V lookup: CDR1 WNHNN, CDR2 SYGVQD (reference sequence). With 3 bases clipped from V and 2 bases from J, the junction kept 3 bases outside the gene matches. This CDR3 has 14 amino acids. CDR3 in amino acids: CASSDNRGTYEQYF. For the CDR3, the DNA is TGCGCCAGCAGTGATAACAGGGGGACCTACGAGCAGTACTTC.

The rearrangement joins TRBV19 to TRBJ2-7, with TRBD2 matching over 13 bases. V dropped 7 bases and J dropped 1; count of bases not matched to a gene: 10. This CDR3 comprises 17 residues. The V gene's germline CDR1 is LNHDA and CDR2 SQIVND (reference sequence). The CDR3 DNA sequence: TGTGCCAGTACCCGCTCTGGGACTAGCGGGGCATCCTACGAGCAGTACTTC. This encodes CASTRSGTSGASYEQYF.

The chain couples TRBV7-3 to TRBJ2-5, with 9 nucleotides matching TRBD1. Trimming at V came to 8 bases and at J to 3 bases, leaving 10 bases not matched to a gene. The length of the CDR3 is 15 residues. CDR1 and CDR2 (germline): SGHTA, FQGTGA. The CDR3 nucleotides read TGTGCCAGCTCACCACTACGGACAGGGGAAGAGACCCAGTACTTC. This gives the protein CASSPLRTGEETQYF.

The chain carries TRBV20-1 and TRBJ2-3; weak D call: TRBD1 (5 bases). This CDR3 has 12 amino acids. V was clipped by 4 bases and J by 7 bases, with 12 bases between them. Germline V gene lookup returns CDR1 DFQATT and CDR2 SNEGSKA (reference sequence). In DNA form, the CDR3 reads TGCAGTGCTACCCAGCAGGGAAATACGCAGTATTTT. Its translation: CSATQQGNTQYF.

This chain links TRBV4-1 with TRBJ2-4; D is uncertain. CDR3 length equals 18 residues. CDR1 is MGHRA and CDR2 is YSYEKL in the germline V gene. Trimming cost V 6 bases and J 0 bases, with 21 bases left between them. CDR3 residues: CASSDVGIRKLAKNIQYF. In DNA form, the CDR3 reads TGCGCCAGCAGTGATGTAGGAATAAGAAAACTAGCCAAAAACATTCAGTACTTC.

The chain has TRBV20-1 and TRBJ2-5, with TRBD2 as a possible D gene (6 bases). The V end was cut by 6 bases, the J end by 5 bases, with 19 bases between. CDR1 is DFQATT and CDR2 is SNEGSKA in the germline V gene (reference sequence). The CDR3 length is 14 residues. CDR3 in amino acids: CSAPRLARRETQYF. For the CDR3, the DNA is TGCAGTGCCCCTCGGCTAGCGAGAAGGGAGACCCAGTACTTC.

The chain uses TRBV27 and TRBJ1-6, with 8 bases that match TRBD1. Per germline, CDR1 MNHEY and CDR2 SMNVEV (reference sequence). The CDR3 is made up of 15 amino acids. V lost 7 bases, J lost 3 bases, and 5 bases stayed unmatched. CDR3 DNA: TGTGCCAGCAACCACAGGGGGAACTATAATTCACCCCTCCACTTT. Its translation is CASNHRGNYNSPLHF.

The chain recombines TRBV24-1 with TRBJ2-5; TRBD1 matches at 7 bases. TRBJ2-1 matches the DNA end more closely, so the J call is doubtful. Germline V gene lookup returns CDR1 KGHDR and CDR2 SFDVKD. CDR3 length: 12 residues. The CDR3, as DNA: TGTGCCACCAGTGATTTGGCAGGGGGGCAGTTCTTC. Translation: CATSDLAGGQFF.